The 31 T cell receptor beta chains in this list originate from one sample, sequenced in a study of cytomegalovirus exposure and HLA in healthy donors. PCR involved 60 Vbeta and 13 Jbeta primers. Clones were read by immunoSEQ multiplex PCR, and TCRdb kept only the in-frame ones, dropping some. The sample holds roughly 130,000 clones, roughly 84% seen once. Sequencing input: PBMCs. Every receptor here comes from a woman younger than 30 in good health and CMV-seropositive.

To note about this clone: Other DNA sequences in the sample encode the same CDR3. J is TRBJ1-2 and V is TRBV27; possible D gene TRBD1, 5 bases. The CDR3 is 13 amino acids. The germline V and J ends were trimmed by 2 bases and 5 bases, with 9 bases remaining between them. Germline CDR1 is MNHEY and CDR2 is SMNVEV (reference sequence). CDR3 coding DNA: TGTGCCAGCAGTTTAGGGGGGACGTATGGCTACACCTTC. Translation gives CASSLGGTYGYTF.

Points on this clone: Other nucleotide sequences in the sample specify the same CDR3. The rearrangement joins TRBV4-1 to TRBJ2-7, with 9 bases fitting TRBD1. This CDR3 is 15 amino acids long. Germline CDR1 is MGHRA and CDR2 is YSYEKL. J lost 3 bases, V lost 4 bases, and 7 bases had no gene match. The CDR3 sequence: CASSPTGTGIYEQYF. Here the CDR3 DNA reads TGCGCCAGCAGCCCAACCGGGACAGGGATCTACGAGCAGTACTTC.

This chain connects TRBV10-3 to TRBJ2-1; possibly TRBD1 for D (6 bases). Trimming shortened V by 7 bases and J by 5 bases, and 15 bases separated the two germline ends. Germline-derived CDR1 and CDR2 are ENHRY and SYGVKD. This CDR3 is 14 amino acids long. CDR3 region: CAINKAGVNNEQFF. DNA of the CDR3: TGTGCCATCAATAAGGCAGGGGTGAACAATGAGCAGTTCTTC.

This clone was found once. J is TRBJ2-5 and V is TRBV29-1; 7 nucleotides line up with TRBD1. The germline V gene encodes CDR1 SQVTM and CDR2 ANQGSEA. The V gene end was trimmed by 1 base and the J gene end by 2 bases; junction bases not matched to a gene: 4. This CDR3 is 14 amino acids long. The CDR3 loop is CSVEVYRGQETQYF. In nucleotides, the CDR3 is TGCAGCGTTGAAGTATACAGGGGTCAAGAGACCCAGTACTTC.

The chain carries TRBV4-2 and TRBJ2-7, with a weak D call TRBD2 (6 bases). The germline V and J ends were trimmed by 0 bases and 3 bases, with 12 bases remaining between them. From germline, CDR1 is LGHNA and CDR2 YNFKEQ. This CDR3 spans 15 amino acids. The CDR3, as DNA: TGTGCCAGCAGCCAAGAATGGGACTCATTCTACGAGCAGTACTTC. It translates to CASSQEWDSFYEQYF.

The CDR3 nucleotides are TGTGCCAGCAGCTTAGATCCACAGGACGTTGGTGAAGCTTTCTTT. Encoded protein: CASSLDPQDVGEAFF. The rearrangement joins TRBV7-2 to TRBJ1-1, with D possibly being TRBD1 (5 bases). The CDR3 is made up of 15 amino acids. The V end was cut by 1 base, the J end by 7 bases, with 16 bases between. CDR1 is SGHTA, CDR2 FQGNSA, per germline.

The rearrangement links TRBV19 to TRBJ1-2; 8 nucleotides align to TRBD1. The CDR3 has 14 amino acids. Per germline, CDR1 LNHDA and CDR2 SQIVND (reference sequence). V lost 3 bases, J lost 6 bases, and 6 bases stayed unmatched. CDR3 region: CASSMPHRGDGYTF. The CDR3 nucleotides read TGTGCCAGTAGTATGCCACACAGGGGGGATGGCTACACCTTC.

The chain has TRBV25-1 and TRBJ1-1; 8 bases agree with TRBD1. Unmatched junction bases numbered 10, after V lost 4 bases and J lost 6 bases. The CDR3 loop spans 15 amino acids. The V gene's germline CDR1 is MGHDK and CDR2 SYGVNS. Written as DNA, the CDR3 is TGTGCCAGCAGTGGGGGGCAGGGGGCGCGAGCTGAAGCTTTCTTT. As protein: CASSGGQGARAEAFF.

The chain links TRBV29-1 to TRBJ2-1; 7 bases line up with TRBD2. Germline V gene data show CDR1 as SQVTM and CDR2 as ANQGSEA. J was trimmed by 1 base and V by 3 bases; bases with no gene match: 12. CDR3 length: 17 residues. As DNA, the CDR3 is TGCAGCGTTGAGGGTTTAGGGGAGGGAAGATCCTACAATGAGCAGTTCTTC. Protein sequence: CSVEGLGEGRSYNEQFF.

The chain recombines TRBV6-1 with TRBJ1-2; 7 nucleotides align to TRBD1. CDR1 is MNHNS and CDR2 is SASEGT in the germline V gene. The CDR3 runs 16 residues. The V and J ends lost 3 bases and 0 bases, in that order; junction bases with no gene match: 7. The CDR3 nucleotides are TGTGCCAGCAGTGATGTCACCGGGACAGCTAACTATGGCTACACCTTC. Translation gives CASSDVTGTANYGYTF.

V and J are TRBV7-2 and TRBJ2-3; D uncertain. With 0 bases removed from V and 0 bases from J, the gap between germline ends came to 13 bases. Germline CDR1 is SGHTA and CDR2 is FQGNSA. The CDR3 extends over 17 amino acids. The CDR3 spells CASSLAHNRPSTDTQYF. In nucleotides, the CDR3 is TGTGCCAGCAGCTTAGCGCATAACAGACCTAGCACAGATACGCAGTATTTT.

The chain employs TRBV4-1 and TRBJ2-3; D is perhaps TRBD1 (5 bases). Per the germline V gene, CDR1 is MGHRA and CDR2 is YSYEKL. This CDR3 spans 12 amino acids. The V gene lost 4 bases and the J gene lost 5 bases, with 7 bases spanning the gap. The CDR3 loop reads CASSLDRDTQYF. For the CDR3, the DNA is TGCGCCAGCAGCCTCGACAGAGATACGCAGTATTTT.

The genes are TRBV5-1 and TRBJ1-2; the match to TRBD1 covers 7 bases. The V segment lost 0 bases and the J segment 3 bases; nucleotides outside the gene matches: 5. Germline-derived CDR1 and CDR2 are SGHRS and YFSETQ. The CDR3 loop spans 15 amino acids. The CDR3 loop is CASSLGADRDYGYTF. The CDR3 DNA reads TGCGCCAGCAGCTTGGGGGCCGACAGGGACTATGGCTACACCTTC.

This chain connects TRBV4-1 to TRBJ1-1, with D unclear. From germline, CDR1 is MGHRA and CDR2 YSYEKL. The CDR3 is made up of 11 amino acids. Trimming pared 0 bases from V and 11 bases from J, leaving 7 bases between. The CDR3 loop is CASSQDCEAFF. CDR3 bases: TGCGCCAGCAGCCAAGATTGCGAGGCTTTCTTT.

The V and J genes are TRBV7-9 and TRBJ2-5; D ambiguous. The CDR3 is 14 amino acids. The V gene's germline CDR1 is SEHNR and CDR2 FQNEAQ (reference sequence). V was trimmed by 1 base and J by 0 bases, leaving 6 bases between them. As DNA, the CDR3 is TGTGCCAGCAGCTTAGGGTCGGACCAAGAGACCCAGTACTTC. Translated: CASSLGSDQETQYF.

This chain joins TRBV7-9 and TRBJ1-4, with 8 bases identical to TRBD1. CDR1 is SEHNR, CDR2 FQNEAQ, per germline (reference sequence). J was trimmed by 7 bases and V by 1 base; bases with no gene match: 11. The CDR3 is 17 residues long. The CDR3 region is CASSLEYQGAITEKLFF. As DNA, the CDR3 is TGTGCCAGCAGCTTAGAATATCAGGGGGCGATAACTGAAAAACTGTTTTTT. Combining the CDR3 with reference TRBV7-9 and TRBJ1-4 gives the whole variable domain DTGVSQNPRHKITKRGQNVTFRCDPISEHNRLYWYRQTLGQGPEFLTYFQNEAQLEKSRLLSDRFSAERPKGSFSTLEIQRTEQGDSAMYLCASSLEYQGAITEKLFFGSGTQLSVL.

The CDR3 DNA sequence: TGTGCCAGCAGCGGACTTAAGCGGGGGCCGGAGGGGAGTCGGCCAGATACGCAGTATTTT. Protein sequence: CASSGLKRGPEGSRPDTQYF. The chain carries TRBV9 and TRBJ2-3; 8 bases are shared with TRBD2. This CDR3 is 20 amino acids long. Germline V gives CDR1 SGDLS, CDR2 YYNGEE. V was pared by 3 bases and J by 4 bases, with 22 bases of the junction left unmatched.

The genes are TRBV5-4 and TRBJ2-1; 9 bases line up with TRBD1. The trim removed 0 bases at V and 8 bases at J, leaving 6 bases unmatched. CDR3 length equals 15 residues. Looked up from germline, CDR1 is SGHNT and CDR2 is YYREEE (reference sequence). CDR3 bases: TGTGCCAGCAGCTTGGAACAGGGGGCTAGTGATGAGCAGTTCTTC. It specifies CASSLEQGASDEQFF.

The rearrangement links TRBV27 to TRBJ2-2, with a weak D call TRBD1 (6 bases). Trimming took 3 bases from V and 8 from J, leaving 10 bases between them. Germline CDR1 and CDR2: MNHEY and SMNVEV (reference sequence). The CDR3 is 13 amino acids. CDR3 bases: TGTGCCAGCAGTTTCTTGGGGGCGGGGGAGCTGTTTTTT. This encodes CASSFLGAGELFF.

This sequence joins TRBV2 and TRBJ2-3; the D is unclear. The CDR3 sequence is 11 residues long. The V gene lost 7 bases and the J gene lost 5 bases, with 7 bases spanning the gap. In germline, CDR1 is SNHLY, CDR2 FYNNEI. The chain's CDR3 is CASTARDTQYF. As DNA, the CDR3 is TGTGCCAGCACAGCGCGAGATACGCAGTATTTT.

This clone has just one count. This chain links TRBV12-5 with TRBJ1-2, with 8 bases identical to TRBD1. The CDR3 is 16 amino acids. With 1 base clipped from V and 1 base from J, the junction kept 5 bases outside the gene matches. CDR1 and CDR2 (germline): LGHNT, FRNRAP. The CDR3 reads CASGLASGGHNYGYTF. CDR3 DNA sequence: TGTGCTAGTGGTTTGGCGTCAGGGGGCCATAACTATGGCTACACCTTC.

The rearrangement joins TRBV5-4 to TRBJ2-2, with D tentatively TRBD2 (5 bases). The CDR3 has 14 residues. V was shortened by 6 bases and J by 1 base, with 10 bases between the two germline ends. Germline CDR1 reads SGHNT; CDR2 reads YYREEE (reference sequence). This CDR3 reads CASTSAGNTGELFF. The CDR3 DNA is TGTGCCAGCACCTCGGCGGGGAACACCGGGGAGCTGTTTTTT.

V gene TRBV27 combines with J gene TRBJ1-3; D may be TRBD1 (6 bases). The CDR3 is 14 amino acids. The V gene lost 5 bases and the J gene lost 8 bases, with 16 bases spanning the gap. Germline V gene sequence: CDR1 MNHEY, CDR2 SMNVEV (reference sequence). The CDR3 is CASSATRGADTIYF. The CDR3 region has the DNA TGTGCCAGCAGTGCAACACGGGGGGCAGACACCATATATTTT.

The CDR3 nucleotides are TGTGCCAGCAGCTTCGACAGCTCCTACGAGCAGTACTTC. Its translation: CASSFDSSYEQYF. This sequence joins TRBV7-8 and TRBJ2-7, with a weak D call TRBD1 (5 bases). V lost 3 bases, J lost 0 bases, and 6 bases lay in between. CDR3 length: 13 residues. CDR1 and CDR2 from the germline V gene are SGHVS and FQNEAQ. Full variable domain (remainder filled in from reference TRBV7-8 and TRBJ2-7): GAGVSQSPRYKVAKRGQDVALRCDPISGHVSLFWYQQALGQGPEFLTYFQNEAQLDKSGLPSDRFFAERPEGSVSTLKIQRTQQEDSAVYLCASSFDSSYEQYFGPGTRLTVT.

The J gene is TRBJ2-2, the V gene TRBV21-1; the table gives TRBD2 as D, unverified against the DNA. TRBV21-1 is designated a pseudogene. The CDR3 extends over 18 amino acids. CDR3 sequence reads: CASSKVRLAGSGTGELFF. The CDR3 nucleotides read TGTGCCAGCAGCAAAGTGCGACTAGCGGGCTCGGGGACCGGGGAGCTGTTTTTT.

J is TRBJ1-1 and V is TRBV11-2; D is uncertain. V lost 1 base and J 8 bases, leaving 8 bases between the germline ends. CDR1 and CDR2 from the germline V gene are SGHAT and FQNNGV. The CDR3 totals 12 residues. The CDR3 sequence is CASSLGGCEAFF. CDR3 coding DNA: TGTGCCAGCAGCTTAGGAGGATGCGAAGCTTTCTTT.

The V gene is TRBV27, the J gene TRBJ2-2; tentatively, D is TRBD1 (6 bases). V shed 3 bases and J shed 2 bases, with 7 bases lying between them. In germline, CDR1 is MNHEY, CDR2 SMNVEV (reference sequence). This CDR3 has 14 residues. The CDR3 here is CASSLDSNTGELFF. CDR3 nucleotides: TGTGCCAGCAGTTTGGACAGCAACACCGGGGAGCTGTTTTTT.

As for this clone: Compared with germline, one end of the junction differs, possibly owing to a read error. V is TRBV7-9 and J is TRBJ1-2; TRBD1 aligns across 7 bases. The CDR3 is 14 residues long. CDR1 and CDR2 (germline): SEHNR, FQNEAQ (reference sequence). The CDR3 sequence: CSSIQTGVGYGYTF. The CDR3 region has the DNA TGTTCCAGCATCCAAACAGGGGTAGGCTATGGCTACACCTTC.

The rearrangement joins TRBV6-1 to TRBJ2-1; D possibly corresponds to TRBD2 (5 bases). V lost 5 bases, J lost 1 base, and 12 bases lay in between. Looked up from germline, CDR1 is MNHNS and CDR2 is SASEGT. This CDR3 is built from 15 residues. The CDR3 is CASSQRESSYNEQFF. The DNA for the CDR3 is TGTGCCAGCAGTCAACGGGAATCGTCCTACAATGAGCAGTTCTTC.

V is TRBV7-6 and J is TRBJ2-2; 7 bases align to TRBD1. CDR3 size: 15 residues. Germline V lookup: CDR1 SGHVS, CDR2 FNYEAQ. After removal of 5 bases from V and 3 bases from J, the junction contained 6 bases not matched to a gene. The CDR3 sequence is CASSLGQTYTGELFF. DNA for the CDR3: TGTGCCAGCAGCCTGGGACAGACTTACACCGGGGAGCTGTTTTTT.

The chain has TRBV7-8 and TRBJ2-2, with 8 bases that match TRBD2. The CDR3 covers 16 residues. Looked up from germline, CDR1 is SGHVS and CDR2 is FQNEAQ. The V and J ends lost 2 bases and 7 bases, in that order; junction bases with no gene match: 9. The CDR3 loop is CASSLSSGGLVGELFF. CDR3 in DNA: TGTGCCAGCAGCTTATCGTCGGGGGGGCTTGTCGGGGAGCTGTTTTTT.